This T cell receptor (beta chain) was identified in a study of blood T cell repertoires in COVID-19. The wider study: Samples of COVID-19 (acute and convalescent) were obtained from the United States, Italy and Spain. T cells, B-cell-depleted T cells, or PBMCs supplied cDNA or gDNA.

This clone has only a few counts. One end of the junction is discordant with germline, which a read error may explain. This specimen includes other DNA sequences encoding the same CDR3. In the original analysis: Estimates of nucleated cell counts were drawn from the amplification of reference gene primers. Libraries were prepared by immunoSEQ multiplex PCR; TCRdb keeps only in-frame clonotypes and omits some of them. V, J and clone size derive from that table, while D and trimming were established from the DNA sequence. The sample lists under 150,000 clones, about 85% occurring once. Sequencing was performed on peripheral blood. The clonotype was recovered from a man aged 50 to 59 with acute or convalescent COVID-19.

The DNA for the CDR3 is TGTGCCAGCAGCTTAGGTACAGGGGGCACCGATACGCAGTATTTT. It specifies CASSLGTGGTDTQYF. The V gene is TRBV11-3, the J gene TRBJ2-3; 9 bases match TRBD1. Germline V gives CDR1 SGHNT, CDR2 YENEEA. This CDR3 is built from 15 residues. Using reference TRBV11-3 and TRBJ2-3 for the parts outside the CDR3, the full variable domain is EAGVVQSPRYKIIEKKQPVAFWCNPISGHNTLYWYLQNLGQGPELLIRYENEEAVDDSQLPKDRFSAERLKGVDSTLKIQPAELGDSAVYLCASSLGTGGTDTQYFGPGTRLTVL.